These T cell receptor beta chains were read from a single sample in a study of OX40 agonist ivuxolimab in advanced cancers. Clones were sequenced by immunoSEQ multiplex PCR, and TCRdb holds only the in-frame ones, with some missing. The sample includes tens of thousands of clones, roughly 89% of them seen just once. The sample in question was CD4+ or CD8+ T cells sorted from blood, obtained in a trial of the OX40 agonist ivuxolimab. The receptors were gathered from an adult with an advanced solid tumor such as melanoma, head and neck, liver or kidney cancer. Each CDR3 is given with its conserved first and last residue. The order of the fields is clone size, D gene, J gene, V gene, CDR3 protein, CDR3 DNA. D genes are given only for firm matches. Rows may omit the clone size; those that give it use once, few, many or a size class.

NA,NA,TRBJ1-1,TRBV9,CASEAYGEAFF,TGTGCCAGCGAAGCGTATGGTGAAGCTTTCTTT
NA,NA,TRBJ2-4,TRBV27,CASSLATKNIQYF,TGTGCCAGCAGTTTGGCAACCAAAAACATTCAGTACTTC
NA,TRBD1,TRBJ2-7,TRBV7-9,CASSRADRGFSYEQYF,TGTGCCAGCAGTCGGGCGGACAGGGGTTTCTCCTACGAGCAGTACTTC
NA,NA,TRBJ2-7,TRBV27,CASSLAPGLTYEQYF,TGTGCCAGCAGTTTAGCACCGGGACTTACCTACGAGCAGTACTTC
NA,TRBD1,TRBJ2-7,TRBV7-6,CASSARGPGGAEQYF,TGTGCCAGCAGCGCAAGAGGTCCAGGGGGCGCCGAGCAGTACTTC
NA,NA,TRBJ1-2,TRBV9,CASSPGMNYGYTF,TGTGCCAGCAGCCCGGGGATGAACTATGGCTACACCTTC
NA,NA,TRBJ2-3,TRBV7-8,CASSLGGGAADTQYF,TGTGCCAGCAGCTTAGGTGGGGGCGCGGCAGATACGCAGTATTTT
NA,TRBD2,TRBJ2-5,TRBV6-6,CASSPSGRSQETQYF,TGTGCCAGCAGCCCAAGCGGGAGGTCACAAGAGACCCAGTACTTC
NA,NA,TRBJ2-1,TRBV27,CASSLWGPKSGHEQFF,TGTGCCAGCAGTTTGTGGGGTCCGAAGTCGGGGCATGAGCAGTTCTTC
NA,NA,TRBJ2-3,TRBV6-4,CASSPRTGQSETDTQYF,TGTGCCAGCAGTCCTCGAACAGGGCAGTCGGAGACAGATACGCAGTATTTT
NA,NA,TRBJ1-3,TRBV5-6,CASSGHSGNTIYF,TGTGCCAGCAGCGGGCACTCTGGAAACACCATATATTTT
NA,TRBD2,TRBJ2-1,TRBV5-4,CASSFQKLAGNNEQFF,TGTGCCAGCAGCTTTCAAAAACTAGCGGGAAACAATGAGCAGTTCTTC
once,NA,TRBJ2-2,TRBV11-3,CASSLEAEANTGELFF,TGTGCCAGCAGCTTGGAAGCGGAGGCGAACACCGGGGAGCTGTTTTTT
NA,NA,TRBJ1-6,TRBV6-5,CASSYRGPNNSPLHF,TGTGCCAGCAGTTACCGGGGACCGAATAATTCACCCCTCCACTTT
NA,TRBD2,TRBJ2-7,TRBV30,CAWSVGGGRYEQYF,TGTGCCTGGAGTGTTGGGGGAGGGCGCTACGAGCAGTACTTC
NA,TRBD1,TRBJ1-3,TRBV2,CASSENRGHGNTIYF,TGTGCCAGCAGTGAGAACAGGGGGCACGGAAACACCATATATTTT